What follows are 10 T cell receptor beta chains derived from one specimen sequenced in a study of T cell clonotyping in hematopoietic cell transplantation. Some clones are missing from TCRdb's copy, which holds only in-frame ones; the method was immunoSEQ multiplex PCR. The table lists about 9,300 clones, roughly four fifths of them singletons. This material consisted of PBMCs, taken at the time of graft-versus-host disease after allogeneic stem cell transplant. These receptors were obtained from a male patient aged 55 to 69 who had an allogeneic stem cell transplant from an unrelated donor, so the T cells may come from the graft donor. Some clones in this sample may be carry-over from other donors' samples.

The V call is TRBV2, the J call TRBJ2-7; D possibly uses TRBD1 or TRBD2 (5 bases each). CDR3 length: 11 residues. Per the germline V gene, CDR1 is SNHLY and CDR2 is FYNNEI. Trimming pared 7 bases from V and 6 bases from J, leaving 10 bases between. The CDR3 region is CASKGTTEQYF. DNA for the CDR3: TGTGCCAGCAAAGGGACCACCGAGCAGTACTTC.

Judged by abundance, this clone is medium-sized (0.01 to 0.1%). V usage is TRBV7-9 and J usage is TRBJ2-7, with D perhaps matching TRBD1 (5 bases). The germline V gene has CDR1 SEHNR and CDR2 FQNEAQ (reference sequence). V was cut by 4 bases and J by 4 bases, with 14 bases left in between. CDR3 length equals 14 residues. The CDR3 nucleotides are TGTGCCAGCAGCTCGGAATTCAGGGCTTACGAGCAGTACTTC. Its translation is CASSSEFRAYEQYF.

The chain combines TRBV4-2 with TRBJ2-2, with D perhaps given as TRBD1 or TRBD2 (5 bases each). The germline gives CDR1 LGHNA, CDR2 YNFKEQ. The V and J ends lost 3 bases and 5 bases respectively, with 10 bases between them. There are 14 residues in the CDR3. The CDR3: CASSHAGTTGELFF. As DNA, the CDR3 is TGTGCCAGCAGCCATGCAGGGACGACCGGGGAGCTGTTTTTT.

The genes are TRBV7-2 and TRBJ1-3; D call uncertain. This CDR3 has 15 residues. Germline V lookup: CDR1 SGHTA, CDR2 FQGNSA. V dropped 5 bases and J dropped 3 bases, with 14 bases sitting between them. The CDR3 region has the DNA TGTGCCAGCAGCCCGGCGCTAGCTGGTGGAAACACCATATATTTT. It specifies CASSPALAGGNTIYF. Filled out from reference TRBV7-2 and TRBJ1-3, the complete variable domain reads GAGVSQSPSNKVTEKGKDVELRCDPISGHTALYWYRQSLGQGLEFLIYFQGNSAPDKSGLPSDRFSAERTGGSVSTLTIQRTQQEDSAVYLCASSPALAGGNTIYFGEGSWLTVV.

The chain carries TRBV4-1 and TRBJ1-6; possibly TRBD1 for D (6 bases). Germline V gene data show CDR1 as MGHRA and CDR2 as YSYEKL. The CDR3 spans 16 residues. V dropped 1 base and J dropped 6 bases, with 13 bases sitting between them. The CDR3 protein is CASSQGGGQINSPLHF. The CDR3 bases are TGCGCCAGCAGCCAAGGAGGGGGACAAATTAATTCACCCCTCCACTTT.

The V call is TRBV14, the J call TRBJ2-7; D possibly uses TRBD1 or TRBD2 (6 bases each). This CDR3 comprises 14 residues. The germline CDR1 and CDR2 sequences are SGHDN and FVKESK. V shed 3 bases and J shed 3 bases, with 12 bases lying between them. CDR3 loop: CASSQGGVGYEQYF. CDR3 bases: TGTGCCAGCAGCCAGGGGGGCGTTGGCTACGAGCAGTACTTC.

The chain carries TRBV6-6 and TRBJ2-5; D is undetermined. CDR1 MNHNY and CDR2 SVGAGI come from the germline V gene (reference sequence). The V end lost 2 bases, the J end lost 4 bases, and 2 bases lay between the germline ends. This CDR3 is built from 11 residues. This CDR3 reads CASSYRETQYF. DNA of the CDR3: TGTGCCAGCAGTTACCGAGAGACCCAGTACTTC.

This clone was seen a single time. The CDR3 bases are TGTGCCAGTAGTAGGCTACAGGGGGATGGCTACACCTTC. Amino acid sequence: CASSRLQGDGYTF. This chain links TRBV19 with TRBJ1-2; 8 nucleotides agree with TRBD1. The germline CDR1 and CDR2 sequences are LNHDA and SQIVND (reference sequence). The junction had 4 bases not matched to a gene; V was cut back by 4 bases and J by 6 bases. The CDR3 spans 13 residues.

J is TRBJ1-2 and V is TRBV4-3; D remains ambiguous. V lost 0 bases, J lost 4 bases, and 12 bases lay in between. Germline assignment: CDR1 LGHNA and CDR2 YSLEER. CDR3 length: 15 amino acids. The CDR3 DNA reads TGCGCCAGCAGCCAAGATGTGTCGGGAGCCTATGGCTACACCTTC. As protein: CASSQDVSGAYGYTF.

This clone is labeled as medium-sized. V usage is TRBV6-5 and J usage is TRBJ1-5; D gene ambiguous. V was cut by 6 bases and J by 6 bases, with 9 bases left in between. Germline CDR1 and CDR2: MNHEY and SVGAGI. The length of the CDR3 is 12 residues. CDR3 DNA sequence: TGTGCCAGCAGAAAATGGGGTCAGCCCCAGCATTTT. Translation: CASRKWGQPQHF.